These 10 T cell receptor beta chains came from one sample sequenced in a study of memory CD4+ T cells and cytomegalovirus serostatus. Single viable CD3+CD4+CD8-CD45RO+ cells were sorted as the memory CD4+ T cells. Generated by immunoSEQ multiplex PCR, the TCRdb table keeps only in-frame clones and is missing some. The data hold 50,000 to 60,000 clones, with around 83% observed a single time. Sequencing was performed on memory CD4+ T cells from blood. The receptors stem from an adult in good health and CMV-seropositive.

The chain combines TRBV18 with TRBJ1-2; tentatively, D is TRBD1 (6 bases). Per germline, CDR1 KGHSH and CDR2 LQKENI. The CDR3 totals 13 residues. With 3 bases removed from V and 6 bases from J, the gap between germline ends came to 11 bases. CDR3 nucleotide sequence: TGTGCCAGCTCACCGAACAGGGAAGATGGCTACACCTTC. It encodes CASSPNREDGYTF.

As DNA, the CDR3 is TGTGCCAGCAGCTTGAGGGTAGGCCGAGAGACCCAGTACTTC. The encoded protein is CASSLRVGRETQYF. The rearrangement links TRBV5-4 to TRBJ2-5, with D hard to call. The V gene's germline CDR1 is SGHNT and CDR2 YYREEE (reference sequence). This CDR3 comprises 14 residues. Trimming cost V 1 base and J 4 bases, with 11 bases left between them.

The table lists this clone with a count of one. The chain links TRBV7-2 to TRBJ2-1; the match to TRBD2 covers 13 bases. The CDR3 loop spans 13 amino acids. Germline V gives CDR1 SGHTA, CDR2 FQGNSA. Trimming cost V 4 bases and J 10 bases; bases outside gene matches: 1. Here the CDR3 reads CASSWTSGGEQFF. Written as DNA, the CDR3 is TGTGCCAGCAGCTGGACTAGCGGGGGAGAGCAGTTCTTC.

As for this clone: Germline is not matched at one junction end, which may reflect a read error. Written as DNA, the CDR3 is TGCGCCAGCAACCAAGAGACAACCGGGCACGAGCAGTACTTC. This translates into CASNQETTGHEQYF. This chain uses TRBV4-3 with TRBJ2-7; D gene unclear. Germline assignment: CDR1 LGHNA and CDR2 YSLEER. The CDR3 length is 14 residues.

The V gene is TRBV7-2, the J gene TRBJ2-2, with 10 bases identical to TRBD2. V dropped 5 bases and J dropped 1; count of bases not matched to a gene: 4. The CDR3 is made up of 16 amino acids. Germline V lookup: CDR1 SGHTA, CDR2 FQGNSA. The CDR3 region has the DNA TGTGCCAGCAGCCCTTCTAGCGGGGGGAACACCGGGGAGCTGTTTTTT. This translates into CASSPSSGGNTGELFF.

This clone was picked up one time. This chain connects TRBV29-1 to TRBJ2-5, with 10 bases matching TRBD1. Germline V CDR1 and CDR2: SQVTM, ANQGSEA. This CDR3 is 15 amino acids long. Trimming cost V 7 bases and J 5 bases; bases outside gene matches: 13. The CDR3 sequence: CSAPVGQGTGETQYF. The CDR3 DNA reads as TGCAGCGCCCCGGTGGGACAGGGGACTGGGGAGACCCAGTACTTC.

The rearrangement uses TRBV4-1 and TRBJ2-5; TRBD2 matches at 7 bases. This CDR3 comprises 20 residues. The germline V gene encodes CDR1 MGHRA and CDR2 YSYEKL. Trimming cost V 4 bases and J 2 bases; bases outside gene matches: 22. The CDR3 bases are TGCGCCAGCAGCCCCACCCATGTGCGGGGGAATAGCCTGGGGCAAGAGACCCAGTACTTC. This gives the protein CASSPTHVRGNSLGQETQYF.

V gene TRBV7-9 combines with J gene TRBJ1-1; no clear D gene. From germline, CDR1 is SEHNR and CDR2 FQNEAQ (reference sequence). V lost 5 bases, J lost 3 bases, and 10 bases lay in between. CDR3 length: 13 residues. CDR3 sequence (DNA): TGTGCCAGCAGCCCACGGCCAGACACTGAAGCTTTCTTT. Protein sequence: CASSPRPDTEAFF.

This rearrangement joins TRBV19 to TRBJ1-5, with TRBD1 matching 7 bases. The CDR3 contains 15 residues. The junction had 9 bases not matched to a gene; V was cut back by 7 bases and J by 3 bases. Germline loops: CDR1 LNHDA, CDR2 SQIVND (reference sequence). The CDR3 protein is CASTRGDYHNQPQHF. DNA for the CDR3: TGTGCCAGTACCAGGGGGGATTACCACAATCAGCCCCAGCATTTT.

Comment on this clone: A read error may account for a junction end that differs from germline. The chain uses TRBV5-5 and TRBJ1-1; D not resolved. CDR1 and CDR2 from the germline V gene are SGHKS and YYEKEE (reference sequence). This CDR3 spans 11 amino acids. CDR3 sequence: CASSSDTEAFF. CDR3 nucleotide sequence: TGTGCCAGCAGCTCCGACACCGAAGCTTTCTTT. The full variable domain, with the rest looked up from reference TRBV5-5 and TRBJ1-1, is DAGVTQSPTHLIKTRGQQVTLRCSPISGHKSVSWYQQVLGQGPQFIFQYYEKEERGRGNFPDRFSARQFPNYSSELNVNALLLGDSALYLCASSSDTEAFFGQGTRLTVV.